These T cell receptor beta chains were read from a single sample in a study of T cell changes during pregnancy in multiple sclerosis. Method: immunoSEQ multiplex PCR; TCRdb's copy keeps in-frame clones and lacks some. The sample contains roughly 100,000 clones, approximately 90% of which appear only once. Here the sequenced sample was peripheral blood, taken after pregnancy. These receptors all come from a female donor with multiple sclerosis, enrolled in a pregnancy study. The CDR3 runs from the conserved cysteine through the conserved F or W. Fields, in order: clone size, V gene, J gene, D gene, CDR3 protein, CDR3 DNA. A D gene is named only where the DNA matches it firmly. The size of a clone is reported for some rows only, either as once, few or many, or as a class for expanded clones.

clone size: .; V gene: TRBV5-6; J gene: TRBJ1-1; D gene: .; CDR3 protein: CASSFFSRAGTEAFF; CDR3 DNA: TGTGCCAGCAGCTTCTTTTCACGGGCGGGCACTGAAGCTTTCTTT
clone size: few; V gene: TRBV27; J gene: TRBJ1-1; D gene: .; CDR3 protein: CASSRGVVNTEAFF; CDR3 DNA: TGTGCCAGCAGCCGCGGTGTGGTGAACACTGAAGCTTTCTTT
clone size: .; V gene: TRBV19; J gene: TRBJ2-4; D gene: .; CDR3 protein: CASSMTTGNIQYF; CDR3 DNA: TGTGCCAGTAGTATGACCACGGGGAACATTCAGTACTTC
clone size: .; V gene: TRBV7-2; J gene: TRBJ1-5; D gene: .; CDR3 protein: CASSRRGDSNQPQHF; CDR3 DNA: TGTGCCAGCAGCCGACGGGGAGATAGCAATCAGCCCCAGCATTTT
clone size: once; V gene: TRBV4-3; J gene: TRBJ1-6; D gene: TRBD1; CDR3 protein: CASSQATGTANSPLHF; CDR3 DNA: TGCGCCAGCAGCCAGGCTACCGGGACAGCGAATTCACCCCTCCACTTT
clone size: .; V gene: TRBV5-8; J gene: TRBJ2-2; D gene: .; CDR3 protein: CASSGGVRAPKSTGELFF; CDR3 DNA: TGTGCCAGCAGCGGTGGTGTGCGGGCCCCGAAGAGCACCGGGGAGCTGTTTTTT
clone size: .; V gene: TRBV4-1; J gene: TRBJ2-1; D gene: TRBD1; CDR3 protein: CASSPRQGSYNEQFF; CDR3 DNA: TGCGCCAGCAGCCCGAGACAGGGGAGCTACAATGAGCAGTTCTTC
clone size: .; V gene: TRBV7-3; J gene: TRBJ2-1; D gene: TRBD2; CDR3 protein: CASSPRLAGGPEQFF; CDR3 DNA: TGTGCCAGCAGCCCCCGACTAGCGGGGGGTCCTGAGCAGTTCTTC
clone size: few; V gene: TRBV5-5; J gene: TRBJ1-2; D gene: .; CDR3 protein: CASLRVPDNYGYTF; CDR3 DNA: TGTGCCAGCTTGAGGGTCCCCGATAACTATGGCTACACCTTC
clone size: .; V gene: TRBV5-1; J gene: TRBJ2-3; D gene: .; CDR3 protein: CASSSVSTDTQYF; CDR3 DNA: TGCGCCAGCAGCTCTGTTAGCACAGATACGCAGTATTTT
clone size: once; V gene: TRBV18; J gene: TRBJ2-2; D gene: TRBD1; CDR3 protein: CASSPPMSRGLIVSTNTGELFF; CDR3 DNA: TGTGCCAGCTCACCACCGATGAGCAGGGGGTTGATCGTCTCCACGAACACCGGGGAGCTGTTTTTT
clone size: .; V gene: TRBV6-5; J gene: TRBJ1-5; D gene: TRBD1; CDR3 protein: CATGGTGYNQPQHF; CDR3 DNA: TGTGCCACAGGGGGAACGGGATACAATCAGCCCCAGCATTTT
clone size: once; V gene: TRBV6-5; J gene: TRBJ2-7; D gene: .; CDR3 protein: CASSYSWETRYEQYF; CDR3 DNA: TGTGCCAGCAGTTACTCGTGGGAGACCCGATACGAGCAGTACTTC
clone size: .; V gene: TRBV30; J gene: TRBJ2-1; D gene: .; CDR3 protein: CAWSPSNNEQFF; CDR3 DNA: TGTGCCTGGAGTCCATCAAACAATGAGCAGTTCTTC
clone size: .; V gene: TRBV20-1; J gene: TRBJ2-7; D gene: .; CDR3 protein: CSALAFDEQYF; CDR3 DNA: TGCAGTGCCCTAGCGTTCGACGAGCAGTACTTC
clone size: .; V gene: TRBV15; J gene: TRBJ2-5; D gene: .; CDR3 protein: CATSGYRTGDSRETQYF; CDR3 DNA: TGTGCCACCAGCGGATACAGAACAGGGGACTCGAGGGAGACCCAGTACTTC
clone size: .; V gene: TRBV18; J gene: TRBJ2-7; D gene: TRBD1; CDR3 protein: CASSGTGGSYEQYF; CDR3 DNA: TGTGCCAGCTCAGGCACAGGGGGCTCCTACGAGCAGTACTTC
clone size: .; V gene: TRBV2; J gene: TRBJ1-2; D gene: .; CDR3 protein: CASSGRGLDQDGYTF; CDR3 DNA: TGTGCCAGCAGTGGGAGGGGTTTAGATCAAGATGGCTACACCTTC
clone size: .; V gene: TRBV6-5; J gene: TRBJ1-2; D gene: .; CDR3 protein: CASSSPNGYTF; CDR3 DNA: TGTGCCAGCAGTTCCCCTAATGGCTACACCTTC
clone size: .; V gene: TRBV5-4; J gene: TRBJ1-1; D gene: TRBD1; CDR3 protein: CASSRTGGSNTEAFF; CDR3 DNA: TGTGCCAGCAGCCGGACAGGGGGGTCGAACACTGAAGCTTTCTTT
clone size: .; V gene: TRBV7-2; J gene: TRBJ2-7; D gene: TRBD2; CDR3 protein: CASSFRSGGVEQYF; CDR3 DNA: TGTGCCAGCAGCTTCCGTTCGGGGGGGGTGGAGCAGTACTTC
clone size: .; V gene: TRBV6-6; J gene: TRBJ1-1; D gene: .; CDR3 protein: CASSYSSRAFSEAFF; CDR3 DNA: TGTGCCAGCAGTTACTCGAGCAGGGCCTTCTCTGAAGCTTTCTTT
clone size: .; V gene: TRBV7-9; J gene: TRBJ1-2; D gene: TRBD1; CDR3 protein: CASSAGQFYGYTF; CDR3 DNA: TGTGCCAGCAGCGCGGGACAGTTCTATGGCTACACCTTC
clone size: .; V gene: TRBV28; J gene: TRBJ1-1; D gene: .; CDR3 protein: CASSLAGLSNTEAFF; CDR3 DNA: TGTGCCAGCAGTTTGGCGGGACTTTCGAACACTGAAGCTTTCTTT
clone size: .; V gene: TRBV2; J gene: TRBJ2-7; D gene: .; CDR3 protein: CASSASGYEQYF; CDR3 DNA: TGTGCCAGCAGTGCCTCGGGGTACGAGCAGTACTTC
clone size: .; V gene: TRBV11-3; J gene: TRBJ2-1; D gene: .; CDR3 protein: CASSLGGYNEQFF; CDR3 DNA: TGTGCCAGCAGCTTGGGGGGATACAATGAGCAGTTCTTC
clone size: .; V gene: TRBV7-2; J gene: TRBJ1-1; D gene: .; CDR3 protein: CASSLGHTNTEAFF; CDR3 DNA: TGTGCCAGCAGCTTAGGGCATACGAACACTGAAGCTTTCTTT
clone size: once; V gene: TRBV28; J gene: TRBJ1-5; D gene: .; CDR3 protein: CASSPPLGPPGQPQHF; CDR3 DNA: TGTGCCAGCAGCCCCCCGTTAGGCCCTCCGGGTCAGCCCCAGCATTTT
clone size: .; V gene: TRBV12-5; J gene: TRBJ1-1; D gene: .; CDR3 protein: CASASIQAEAFF; CDR3 DNA: TGTGCTAGTGCCTCAATACAGGCTGAAGCTTTCTTT
clone size: .; V gene: TRBV7-9; J gene: TRBJ1-3; D gene: .; CDR3 protein: CASEKGQFNSGNTIYF; CDR3 DNA: TGTGCCAGTGAAAAAGGACAATTTAACTCTGGAAACACCATATATTTT
clone size: .; V gene: TRBV10-3; J gene: TRBJ1-1; D gene: .; CDR3 protein: CAISESAAYGAFF; CDR3 DNA: TGTGCCATCAGTGAGTCAGCGGCATACGGAGCTTTCTTT
clone size: once; V gene: TRBV5-1; J gene: TRBJ2-3; D gene: TRBD2; CDR3 protein: CASSLPLSGRADTQYF; CDR3 DNA: TGCGCCAGCAGCTTACCGCTCTCTGGGAGGGCAGATACGCAGTATTTT
clone size: .; V gene: TRBV5-8; J gene: TRBJ1-1; D gene: .; CDR3 protein: CASSWDRGTEAFF; CDR3 DNA: TGTGCCAGCAGCTGGGATCGGGGCACTGAAGCTTTCTTT
clone size: once; V gene: TRBV9; J gene: TRBJ2-5; D gene: .; CDR3 protein: CASSVQGTETQYF; CDR3 DNA: TGTGCCAGCAGCGTACAGGGTACGGAGACCCAGTACTTC
clone size: .; V gene: TRBV11-3; J gene: TRBJ2-7; D gene: TRBD1; CDR3 protein: CASSVGQGSYEQYF; CDR3 DNA: TGTGCCAGCAGCGTGGGACAGGGATCCTACGAGCAGTACTTC
clone size: .; V gene: TRBV2; J gene: TRBJ1-2; D gene: .; CDR3 protein: CASSRLGLDYGYTF; CDR3 DNA: TGTGCCAGCAGCCGTTTGGGCTTGGACTATGGCTACACCTTC
clone size: .; V gene: TRBV10-3; J gene: TRBJ2-7; D gene: TRBD1; CDR3 protein: CAISAGQGMSDEQYF; CDR3 DNA: TGTGCCATCAGCGCCGGACAGGGGATGTCTGACGAGCAGTACTTC
clone size: .; V gene: TRBV5-1; J gene: TRBJ2-4; D gene: .; CDR3 protein: CASSLEGGENIQYF; CDR3 DNA: TGCGCCAGCAGCTTGGAAGGCGGGGAAAACATTCAGTACTTC
clone size: .; V gene: TRBV28; J gene: TRBJ2-7; D gene: TRBD2; CDR3 protein: CASSNQQREGSYEQYF; CDR3 DNA: TGTGCCAGCAGTAATCAGCAGCGGGAGGGATCCTACGAGCAGTACTTC
clone size: .; V gene: TRBV10-3; J gene: TRBJ1-4; D gene: .; CDR3 protein: CAISGSGPEKLFF; CDR3 DNA: TGTGCCATCAGTGGATCCGGTCCCGAAAAACTGTTTTTT
clone size: .; V gene: TRBV7-9; J gene: TRBJ2-7; D gene: TRBD2; CDR3 protein: CATTFLAGASYEQYF; CDR3 DNA: TGTGCCACCACGTTCCTAGCGGGAGCCTCCTACGAGCAGTACTTC
clone size: .; V gene: TRBV7-9; J gene: TRBJ2-7; D gene: TRBD2; CDR3 protein: CASSLDPSAGVREQYF; CDR3 DNA: TGTGCCAGCAGCTTAGACCCCTCCGCGGGAGTTAGGGAGCAGTACTTC
clone size: .; V gene: TRBV6-6; J gene: TRBJ1-1; D gene: TRBD1; CDR3 protein: CASSYSGQGGRTEAFF; CDR3 DNA: TGTGCCAGCAGTTACTCGGGACAGGGGGGTAGGACTGAAGCTTTCTTT
clone size: .; V gene: TRBV27; J gene: TRBJ2-7; D gene: TRBD2; CDR3 protein: CASSAQSSGPYEQYF; CDR3 DNA: TGTGCCAGTAGCGCCCAATCTAGCGGCCCCTACGAGCAGTACTTC
clone size: few; V gene: TRBV19; J gene: TRBJ2-3; D gene: TRBD1; CDR3 protein: CASSYAGTGGTDTQYF; CDR3 DNA: TGTGCCAGTAGTTATGCCGGGACAGGGGGGACAGATACGCAGTATTTT
clone size: .; V gene: TRBV9; J gene: TRBJ1-2; D gene: .; CDR3 protein: CASSAGSGAGGYTF; CDR3 DNA: TGTGCCAGCAGCGCAGGGTCGGGAGCTGGGGGCTACACCTTC
clone size: .; V gene: TRBV19; J gene: TRBJ2-7; D gene: TRBD1; CDR3 protein: CASTGGPYEQYF; CDR3 DNA: TGTGCCAGTACAGGGGGACCCTACGAGCAGTACTTC
clone size: .; V gene: TRBV27; J gene: TRBJ1-1; D gene: TRBD1; CDR3 protein: CASSTGGREAFF; CDR3 DNA: TGTGCCAGTTCGACAGGGGGCCGGGAAGCTTTCTTT
clone size: .; V gene: TRBV7-2; J gene: TRBJ1-3; D gene: TRBD1; CDR3 protein: CASRSQGGQVSGNTIYF; CDR3 DNA: TGTGCCAGCAGATCACAGGGTGGACAGGTCTCTGGAAACACCATATATTTT
clone size: .; V gene: TRBV6-1; J gene: TRBJ2-7; D gene: TRBD1; CDR3 protein: CAGGQGAYEQYF; CDR3 DNA: TGTGCCGGGGGACAGGGAGCCTACGAGCAGTACTTC
clone size: .; V gene: TRBV6-6; J gene: TRBJ1-1; D gene: .; CDR3 protein: CASSYSNEGHGAFF; CDR3 DNA: TGTGCCAGCAGTTACTCGAATGAGGGTCATGGAGCTTTCTTT